The clone carrying this T cell receptor (beta chain) was detected many times. The antigen is not known. The data originate from a study of neurological immune-mediated disorders. The CDR3 sequence is 15 residues long. Germline CDR1 and CDR2: DFQATT and SNEGSKA (reference sequence). After removal of 2 bases from V and 3 bases from J, the junction contained 7 bases not matched to a gene. TCRdb called the 5' RACE reads again in MiXCR, with one record for every CDR3 protein. The sample lists around 61,000 distinct CDR3 sequences, more than 4.5% occurring once. Regarding the study as a whole: Phylogenetic grouping assigned the repertoires of 18 of 34 multiple sclerosis patients to a single related-CDR3 cluster, representing a possible signature.

The specimen sequenced was PBMCs. This sequence joins TRBV20-1 and TRBJ1-5, with 7 bases aligning to TRBD1. The source of this sequence is a human donor with multiple sclerosis. The donor label of this sample is uncertain. This chain's CDR3 is CSARKTGTVNQPQHF. The CDR3 nucleotides are TGCAGTGCTAGAAAGACCGGGACAGTCAATCAGCCCCAGCATTTT.